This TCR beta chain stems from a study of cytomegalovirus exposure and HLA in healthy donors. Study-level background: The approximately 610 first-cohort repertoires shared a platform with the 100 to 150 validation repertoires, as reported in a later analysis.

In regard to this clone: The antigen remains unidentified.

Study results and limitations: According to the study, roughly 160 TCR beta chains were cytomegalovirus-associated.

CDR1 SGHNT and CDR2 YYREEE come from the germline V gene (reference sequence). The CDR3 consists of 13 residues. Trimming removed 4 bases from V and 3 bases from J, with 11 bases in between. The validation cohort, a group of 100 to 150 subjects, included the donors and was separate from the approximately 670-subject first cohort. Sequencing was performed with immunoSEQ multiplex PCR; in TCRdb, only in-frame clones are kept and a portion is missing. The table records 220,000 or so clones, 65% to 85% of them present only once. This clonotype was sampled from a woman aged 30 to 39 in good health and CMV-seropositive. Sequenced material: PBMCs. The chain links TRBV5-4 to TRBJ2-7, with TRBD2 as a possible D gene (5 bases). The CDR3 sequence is CASSEGLVYEQYF. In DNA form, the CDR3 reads TGTGCCAGCAGCGAAGGACTCGTCTACGAGCAGTACTTC.